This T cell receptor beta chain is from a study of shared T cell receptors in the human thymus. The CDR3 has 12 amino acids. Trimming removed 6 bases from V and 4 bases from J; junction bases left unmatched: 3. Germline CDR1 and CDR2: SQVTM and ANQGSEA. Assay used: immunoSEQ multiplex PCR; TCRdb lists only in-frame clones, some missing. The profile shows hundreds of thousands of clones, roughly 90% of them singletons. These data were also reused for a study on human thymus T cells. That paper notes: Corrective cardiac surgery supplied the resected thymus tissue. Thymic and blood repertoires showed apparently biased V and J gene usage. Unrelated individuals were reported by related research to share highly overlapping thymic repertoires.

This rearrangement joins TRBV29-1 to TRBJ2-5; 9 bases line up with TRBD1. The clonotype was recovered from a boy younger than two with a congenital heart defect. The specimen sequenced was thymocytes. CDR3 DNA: TGCAGCGTGGAACAGGGGGCAGAGACCCAGTACTTC. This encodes CSVEQGAETQYF.